One sample yielded the 22 T cell receptor beta chains listed below, sequenced in a study of technical replicates of blood from a few donors. Generated by immunoSEQ multiplex PCR, the TCRdb table keeps only in-frame clones and is missing some. The sample carries about 75,000 clones, 95% to 98% recorded once. Sequencing used T cells isolated from PBMCs. The receptor set was obtained from a human donor in good health.

The genes are TRBV11-3 and TRBJ2-3, with 7 bases matching TRBD2. V trimming: 4 bases; J trimming: 8 bases; junction bases outside the gene matches: 3. This CDR3 is 12 amino acids long. Germline V gives CDR1 SGHNT, CDR2 YENEEA. The CDR3 region has the DNA TGTGCCAGCAGCTCCCCGGGAGGTACGCAGTATTTT. Residues: CASSSPGGTQYF.

The V gene is TRBV6-5, the J gene TRBJ2-5, with D perhaps matching TRBD2 (5 bases). Germline CDR1 MNHEY, CDR2 SVGAGI. This CDR3 has 15 residues. V lost 5 bases and J 5 bases, leaving 18 bases between the germline ends. For the CDR3, the DNA is TGTGCCAGCAGTCGCAAGGCGGGTCGGATTGAGACCCAGTACTTC. This translates into CASSRKAGRIETQYF.

The chain has TRBV14 and TRBJ1-1, with D hard to call. Trimming pared 4 bases from V and 3 bases from J, leaving 12 bases between. The germline CDR1 and CDR2 sequences are SGHDN and FVKESK. The CDR3 loop spans 14 amino acids. CDR3 amino acids: CASSPLMSDTEAFF. CDR3 coding DNA: TGTGCCAGCAGCCCCCTTATGTCTGACACTGAAGCTTTCTTT.

The chain joins TRBV5-1 to TRBJ1-2; 7 nucleotides line up with TRBD1. The CDR3 contains 15 residues. CDR1 is SGHRS, CDR2 YFSETQ, per germline. V lost 0 bases to trimming and J lost 7 bases; unmatched junction nucleotides: 9. In DNA form, the CDR3 reads TGCGCCAGCAGCTTGGCCAGAGACAGGGTGAGTGGCTACACCTTC. It codes for CASSLARDRVSGYTF.

The J gene is TRBJ2-1, the V gene TRBV5-1; D may be TRBD2 (6 bases). The CDR3 spans 17 residues. Germline V CDR1 and CDR2: SGHRS, YFSETQ. Trimming cost V 3 bases and J 8 bases, with 24 bases left between them. The CDR3, as DNA: TGCGCCAGCAGCTCATCCGGGACTCCTGGGTCGGTAGATGAGCAGTTCTTC. Translated: CASSSSGTPGSVDEQFF.

V is TRBV5-1 and J is TRBJ1-1; 9 bases map to TRBD1. The CDR3 consists of 14 residues. Germline trimming cut 5 bases from V and 5 bases from J; bases unmatched to any gene: 7. Germline CDR1 reads SGHRS; CDR2 reads YFSETQ. The CDR3 loop is CASRFGTGNTEAFF. DNA for the CDR3: TGCGCCAGCAGATTTGGGACAGGGAATACTGAAGCTTTCTTT.

The chain carries TRBV29-1 and TRBJ1-1; D is unclear. Germline-derived CDR1 and CDR2 are SQVTM and ANQGSEA. This CDR3 is built from 15 residues. V was pared by 4 bases and J by 0 bases, with 15 bases between. DNA for the CDR3: TGCAGCGTTGGCAGCGGTTGGGCTATGAACACTGAAGCTTTCTTT. Translating it yields CSVGSGWAMNTEAFF.

This clone was observed a single time. The V gene is TRBV28, the J gene TRBJ1-1; no clear D gene. Germline loops: CDR1 MDHEN, CDR2 SYDVKM. The CDR3 is 13 amino acids. Trimming removed 6 bases from V and 0 bases from J, with 8 bases in between. CDR3 region: CASRQVMNTEAFF. Here the CDR3 DNA reads TGTGCCAGCAGACAAGTTATGAACACTGAAGCTTTCTTT.

The chain carries TRBV19 and TRBJ2-7; D gene ambiguous. Germline V CDR1 and CDR2: LNHDA, SQIVND (reference sequence). This CDR3 region has 15 residues. V was trimmed by 6 bases and J by 0 bases, leaving 15 bases between them. The CDR3 loop reads CASSSVSESSYEQYF. The CDR3 DNA reads TGTGCCAGTAGCTCCGTTTCGGAGAGCTCCTACGAGCAGTACTTC.

V gene TRBV5-1 combines with J gene TRBJ2-7, with TRBD1 matching over 10 bases. The J segment lost 2 bases and the V segment lost 4 bases, leaving 3 bases of the junction unmatched. The V gene's germline CDR1 is SGHRS and CDR2 YFSETQ. The length of the CDR3 is 14 residues. The CDR3 loop is CASSRTGGAYEQYF. Here the CDR3 DNA reads TGCGCCAGCAGCCGGACAGGGGGGGCCTACGAGCAGTACTTC.

This clone appeared once. The chain links TRBV9 to TRBJ1-6, with D perhaps TRBD1 (5 bases). The CDR3 runs to 13 residues. The V end was cut by 2 bases, the J end by 7 bases, with 7 bases between. Germline CDR1 SGDLS, CDR2 YYNGEE. The CDR3, as DNA: TGTGCCAGCAGCGTCGACAGAAATTCACCCCTCCACTTT. Protein: CASSVDRNSPLHF.

The chain carries TRBV5-1 and TRBJ2-5; 8 bases are shared with TRBD2. J gave up 5 bases and V 2 bases, and 8 bases lay outside the gene matches. CDR3 size: 15 residues. CDR1 is SGHRS and CDR2 is YFSETQ in the germline V gene. The CDR3 DNA sequence: TGCGCCAGCAGCTTATTAGGGACTAGTTCCGAGACCCAGTACTTC. This codes for CASSLLGTSSETQYF.

This chain joins TRBV5-1 and TRBJ2-5; weak D call: TRBD2 (6 bases). The germline V and J ends were trimmed by 4 bases and 5 bases, with 18 bases remaining between them. CDR1 and CDR2 from the germline V gene are SGHRS and YFSETQ. The CDR3 is 15 residues long. For the CDR3, the DNA is TGCGCCAGCAGCGCGGACTACCTAATCCGGGAGACCCAGTACTTC. Protein: CASSADYLIRETQYF.

This clone was recorded once. The chain couples TRBV11-3 to TRBJ2-7, with TRBD1 matching 7 bases. Germline V gene sequence: CDR1 SGHNT, CDR2 YENEEA. V lost 5 bases to trimming and J lost 1 base; unmatched junction nucleotides: 5. The CDR3 consists of 14 residues. The CDR3 sequence: CASSARDSSYEQYF. CDR3 coding DNA: TGTGCCAGCAGCGCCCGGGACAGTTCCTACGAGCAGTACTTC. Looking up the rest from reference TRBV11-3 and TRBJ2-7 gives the full variable domain: EAGVVQSPRYKIIEKKQPVAFWCNPISGHNTLYWYLQNLGQGPELLIRYENEEAVDDSQLPKDRFSAERLKGVDSTLKIQPAELGDSAVYLCASSARDSSYEQYFGPGTRLTVT.

The rearrangement joins TRBV28 to TRBJ1-2, with a tentative D call TRBD1 (6 bases). Trimming pared 3 bases from V and 6 bases from J, leaving 14 bases between. The germline V gene encodes CDR1 MDHEN and CDR2 SYDVKM. The CDR3 spans 14 residues. CDR3: CASSFLSGVDGYTF. Written as DNA, the CDR3 is TGTGCCAGCAGTTTTTTGTCAGGGGTGGATGGCTACACCTTC.

A note on this clone: Other DNA sequences from this sample encode an identical CDR3 as well. This sequence joins TRBV9 and TRBJ1-2; 9 bases are shared with TRBD1. V gave up 3 bases and J gave up 1 base; unmatched junction bases: 1. Germline loops: CDR1 SGDLS, CDR2 YYNGEE. The CDR3 runs 14 residues. The CDR3 region is CASSAGQGNYGYTF. Here the CDR3 DNA reads TGTGCCAGCAGCGCGGGACAGGGTAACTATGGCTACACCTTC.

The J gene is TRBJ2-2, the V gene TRBV4-1, with a tentative D call TRBD1 (6 bases). Germline V gives CDR1 MGHRA, CDR2 YSYEKL. CDR3 length: 17 amino acids. V was clipped by 4 bases and J by 4 bases, with 19 bases between them. The CDR3 DNA reads TGCGCCAGCAGCCCGCACCAGAGGAGAGGGGGCACCGGGGAGCTGTTTTTT. Translation gives CASSPHQRRGGTGELFF.

The chain links TRBV6-6 to TRBJ2-3; the D is unclear. This CDR3 region has 16 residues. From germline, CDR1 is MNHNY and CDR2 SVGAGI (reference sequence). Deletions cut 7 bases from V and 2 bases from J, with 19 bases between. The CDR3 coding sequence is TGTGCCAGCACCAACCTTGGCGGCACGATCACAGATACGCAGTATTTT. Translating gives CASTNLGGTITDTQYF.

The rearrangement links TRBV30 to TRBJ1-5; D may be TRBD1 (6 bases). CDR1 and CDR2 (germline): GTSNPN, SVGIG (reference sequence). This CDR3 region has 13 residues. V lost 3 bases to trimming and J lost 0 bases, with 6 bases between them. The CDR3 DNA reads as TGTGCCTGGAGAGGGGGTAGCAATCAGCCCCAGCATTTT. Protein sequence: CAWRGGSNQPQHF. The whole variable domain, remainder taken from reference TRBV30 and TRBJ1-5, is SQTIHQWPATLVQPVGSPLSLECTVEGTSNPNLYWYRQAAGRGLQLLFYSVGIGQISSEVPQNLSASRPQDRQFILSSKKLLLSDSGFYLCAWRGGSNQPQHFGDGTRLSIL.

The V and J genes are TRBV27 and TRBJ1-1, with 10 bases lining up with TRBD1. V shed 5 bases, J shed 10 bases, and the junction held 10 bases outside the gene matches. Germline V gene data show CDR1 as MNHEY and CDR2 as SMNVEV (reference sequence). There are 14 residues in the CDR3. The CDR3 DNA reads TGTGCCAGCAGTCCGTCGGGACAGGGGACGGGAGCTTTCTTT. Its translation: CASSPSGQGTGAFF.

This chain connects TRBV5-1 to TRBJ2-7; tentatively, D is TRBD1 (6 bases). CDR1 is SGHRS, CDR2 YFSETQ, per germline. V shed 4 bases and J shed 2 bases, with 16 bases lying between them. CDR3 length: 15 amino acids. The CDR3: CASSGTGKRAYEQYF. The DNA for the CDR3 is TGCGCCAGCAGCGGCACAGGGAAAAGGGCCTACGAGCAGTACTTC. The variable domain in full, with the rest retrieved from reference TRBV5-1 and TRBJ2-7, is KAGVTQTPRYLIKTRGQQVTLSCSPISGHRSVSWYQQTPGQGLQFLFEYFSETQRNKGNFPGRFSGRQFSNSRSEMNVSTLELGDSALYLCASSGTGKRAYEQYFGPGTRLTVT.

The rearrangement links TRBV5-4 to TRBJ2-3; perhaps TRBD2 as D (6 bases). Germline loops: CDR1 SGHNT, CDR2 YYREEE (reference sequence). The CDR3 consists of 16 residues. V was cut by 3 bases and J by 6 bases, with 20 bases left in between. The CDR3 DNA is TGTGCCAGCAGCTACCACACCGGGACCGGGAGCGATACGCAGTATTTT. Translating gives CASSYHTGTGSDTQYF.